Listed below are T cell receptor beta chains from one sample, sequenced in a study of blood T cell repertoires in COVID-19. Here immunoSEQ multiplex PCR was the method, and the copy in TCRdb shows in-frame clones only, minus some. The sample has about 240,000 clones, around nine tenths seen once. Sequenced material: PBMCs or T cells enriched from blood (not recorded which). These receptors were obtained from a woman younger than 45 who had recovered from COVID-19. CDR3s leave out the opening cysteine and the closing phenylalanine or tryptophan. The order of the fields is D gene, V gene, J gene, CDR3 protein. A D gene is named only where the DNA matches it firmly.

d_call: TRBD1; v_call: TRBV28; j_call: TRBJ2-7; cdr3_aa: ASRDGQALEQY
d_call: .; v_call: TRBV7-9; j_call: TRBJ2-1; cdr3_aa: ASSSQGDEQF
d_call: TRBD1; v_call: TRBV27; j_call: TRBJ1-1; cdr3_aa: ASSVQGAITEAF
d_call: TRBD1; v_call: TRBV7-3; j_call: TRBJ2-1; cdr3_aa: ASSISGTEYNEQF
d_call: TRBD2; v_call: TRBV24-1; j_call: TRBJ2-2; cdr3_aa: ATSDPGGGRSTGELF
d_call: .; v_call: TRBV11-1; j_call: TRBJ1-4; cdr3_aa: ASSLEIGKLF
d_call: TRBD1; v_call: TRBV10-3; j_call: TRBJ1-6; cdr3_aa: AISLTGATSPLH
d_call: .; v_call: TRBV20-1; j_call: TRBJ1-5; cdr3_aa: SASIRGRPQH
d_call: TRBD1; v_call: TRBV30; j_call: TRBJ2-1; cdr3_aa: AWSVHGTGYSYNEQF
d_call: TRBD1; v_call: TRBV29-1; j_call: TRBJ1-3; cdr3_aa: SVRQGAGNTIY
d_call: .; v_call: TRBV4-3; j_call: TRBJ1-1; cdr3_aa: ASSQVSGWRADEAF
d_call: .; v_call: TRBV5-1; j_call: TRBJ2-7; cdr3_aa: ASSFDFRQGIYEQY
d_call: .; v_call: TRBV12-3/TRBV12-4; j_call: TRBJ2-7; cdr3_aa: ASSSQGYEQY
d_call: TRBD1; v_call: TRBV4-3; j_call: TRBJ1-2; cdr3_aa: ASSQHLKGQAAGGYT
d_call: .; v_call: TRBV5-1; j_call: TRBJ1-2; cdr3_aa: ASSDSAYQEGYT
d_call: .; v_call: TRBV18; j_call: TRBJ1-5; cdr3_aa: ASSPTIRGNQPQH
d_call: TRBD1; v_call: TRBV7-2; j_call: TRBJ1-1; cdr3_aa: ASSLGRGAIEAF
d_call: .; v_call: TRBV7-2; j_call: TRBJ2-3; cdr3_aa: ASSLVSSTDTQY
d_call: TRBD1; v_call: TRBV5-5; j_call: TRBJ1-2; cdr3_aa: ASRPPGGTGTPGGYGYT
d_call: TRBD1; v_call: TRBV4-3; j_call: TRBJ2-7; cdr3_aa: ASSSQGASSYEQY
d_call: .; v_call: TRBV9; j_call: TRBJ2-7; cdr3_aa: ASSVVAESSYEQY
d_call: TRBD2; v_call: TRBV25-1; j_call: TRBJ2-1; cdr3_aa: ASSDSGRYDEQF
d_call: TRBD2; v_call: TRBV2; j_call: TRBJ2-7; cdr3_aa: ASSEQGTSVSYEQY
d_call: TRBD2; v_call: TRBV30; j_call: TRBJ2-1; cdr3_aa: AWSGPRTSGSDEQF
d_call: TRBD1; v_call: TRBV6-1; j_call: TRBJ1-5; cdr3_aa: ASSEPSGGMEPQH
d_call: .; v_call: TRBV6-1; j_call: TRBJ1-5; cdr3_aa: ASSEMTDSNQPQH
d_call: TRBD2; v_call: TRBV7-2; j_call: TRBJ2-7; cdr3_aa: ASSSGLAGLIAYEQY
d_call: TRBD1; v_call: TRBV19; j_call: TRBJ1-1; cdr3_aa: ASRNIRGLNTEAF
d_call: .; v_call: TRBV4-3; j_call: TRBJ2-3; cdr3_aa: ASSQDTGMSTDTQY